This T cell receptor (beta chain) appears in the sequencing data of a study of graft-versus-host responses after intestinal transplantation. Tissue processing of the graft released intraepithelial and lamina propria lymphocytes from it. Profiled with immunoSEQ multiplex PCR; TCRdb holds only in-frame clones, not every one. The table lists some 15,000 clones, roughly 82% of them singletons, with around 3.9% in the top ten. This receptor was taken from a human patient who received an intestinal transplant, so some T cells may come from the graft donor. Source: ileum tissue, taken about 26 days after intestinal transplant.

CDR3 coding DNA: TGTGCCAGCACCAAGGGGGCCCCCACAGATACGCAGTATTTT. Its protein product is CASTKGAPTDTQYF. This rearrangement joins TRBV6-5 to TRBJ2-3, with 7 bases aligning to TRBD1. The J segment lost 2 bases and the V segment lost 7 bases, leaving 6 bases of the junction unmatched. This CDR3 is 14 amino acids long. CDR1 is MNHEY, CDR2 SVGAGI, per germline.